The rows below give T cell receptor beta chains drawn from one sample of a study of blood T cell repertoires in COVID-19. This table comes from immunoSEQ multiplex PCR, and its TCRdb copy is limited to in-frame clones, with some not included. Of 60,000 to 85,000 clones in the sample, roughly 84% were seen once. Material for sequencing was peripheral blood. The receptor set was obtained from a man of 80 years or more with acute or convalescent COVID-19. Each CDR3 is given with its conserved first and last residue. The D gene is left open where the match is weak. Some rows have no size entry. The others give once, few or many, or a class for an expanded clone.

clone_size j_call v_call d_call cdr3_nt cdr3_aa
once TRBJ1-2 TRBV7-2 TRBD1 TGTGCCAGCAGCCCAGGGGGACAGAGGAATGGCTACACCTTC CASSPGGQRNGYTF
NA TRBJ1-5 TRBV18 TRBD1 TGTGCCAGCTCAACTACGACAGGGTCCCGCGGTCAGCCCCAGCATTTT CASSTTTGSRGQPQHF
NA TRBJ1-1 TRBV19 NA TGTGCCAGTAGTTTGGACACCCCGAACACTGAAGCTTTCTTT CASSLDTPNTEAFF
NA TRBJ2-7 TRBV7-7 TRBD2 TGTGCCAGCCCGCCCCTAGCGGGAGGGCCCCCCTACGAGCAGTACTTC CASPPLAGGPPYEQYF
NA TRBJ2-1 TRBV5-1 NA TGCGCCAGCAGCTCCGGAATAACTATGTACAATGAGCAGTTCTTC CASSSGITMYNEQFF
few TRBJ1-2 TRBV19 NA TGTGCCAGTACTAAACTGGGGGGTGACTATGGCTACACCTTC CASTKLGGDYGYTF
few TRBJ1-5 TRBV11-2 NA TGTGCCAGCAGCTTAGGAGCGGGTAGCAATCAGCCCCAGCATTTT CASSLGAGSNQPQHF
NA TRBJ2-7 TRBV5-1 TRBD1 TGCGCCAGCAGGACAGGGATCGAGCAGTACTTC CASRTGIEQYF
NA TRBJ1-6 TRBV11-3 NA TGTGCCAGCAGCTTAGTCCCTGAGTCACCCCTCCACTTT CASSLVPESPLHF
NA TRBJ1-6 TRBV28 NA TGTGCCAGCAGTTCGGGGCAGGGGTATAATTCACCCCTCCACTTT CASSSGQGYNSPLHF
NA TRBJ2-1 TRBV10-3 TRBD1 TGTGCCATCAGTGAGAACATAGCCGGGACAGGGGACAATGAGCAGTTCTTC CAISENIAGTGDNEQFF
NA TRBJ1-1 TRBV15 NA TGTGCCACCAGCAGAGCAAGGGAAGGGGCTGAAGCTTTCTTT CATSRAREGAEAFF
NA TRBJ1-5 TRBV5-8 TRBD1 TGTGCCAGCATCCGAGGGACAGGGTTCGGCCAGCCCCAGCATTTT CASIRGTGFGQPQHF
NA TRBJ1-5 TRBV6-6 TRBD1 TGTGCCAGCAGCGACAGGGGTCCCAATCAGCCCCAGCATTTT CASSDRGPNQPQHF
few TRBJ2-1 TRBV14 TRBD1 TGTGCCAGCAGCTTCCGGACAGGGGATATCGGGCAGTTCTTC CASSFRTGDIGQFF
NA TRBJ2-5 TRBV5-6 TRBD1 TGTGCCAGCACCTCGCTGGGGACAGCCCTACAAGAGACCCAGTACTTC CASTSLGTALQETQYF
once TRBJ1-5 TRBV2 TRBD1 TGTGCCAGCCAGGGGGCAGGACCAGGCAATCAGCCCCAGCATTTT CASQGAGPGNQPQHF
NA TRBJ1-6 TRBV18 TRBD1 TGTGCCAGCTCAGAGGGACAGACAAATTCACCCCTCCACTTT CASSEGQTNSPLHF
NA TRBJ2-1 TRBV19 NA TGTGCCAGTAGTATAGCGTCTAGCTCTAGCTCCTACAATGAGCAGTTCTTC CASSIASSSSSYNEQFF
NA TRBJ1-1 TRBV19 NA TGTCCCAGAAGTACCCCGGGGGGGGGACTCGGGAACACTGAAGCTTTCTTT CPRSTPGGGLGNTEAFF
NA TRBJ2-2 TRBV6-2/TRBV6-3 TRBD1 TGTGCCAGCAGTCTGGTGACAGGGGGCGCGAACACCGGGGAGCTGTTTTTT CASSLVTGGANTGELFF
NA TRBJ1-4 TRBV2 TRBD1 TGTGCCAGCAGGGCCGACCTGTGGACAGGGGATAATGAAAAACTGTTTTTT CASRADLWTGDNEKLFF
NA TRBJ1-1 TRBV28 NA TGTGCCACCGACCGAGGGAGTGATATGAACACTGAAGCTTTCTTT CATDRGSDMNTEAFF
NA TRBJ1-3 TRBV19 NA TGTGCCAGTAGGTGGGGGCAAACAGACTCTGGAAACACCATATATTTT CASRWGQTDSGNTIYF
NA TRBJ1-4 TRBV5-1 NA TGCGCCAGCAGCTCAACGATCCGACACCCCCCTAATCCTACCGGACTGTTTTTT CASSSTIRHPPNPTGLFF
few TRBJ1-2 TRBV3-1/TRBV3-2 NA TGTGCCAGCAGCCCCTTGGAGGGTGGCTACACCTTC CASSPLEGGYTF
few TRBJ2-3 TRBV24-1 TRBD2 TGTGCCACAGGACGGGCTAGCGGGCACACAGATACGCAGTATTTT CATGRASGHTDTQYF
NA TRBJ1-2 TRBV5-1 NA TGCGCCAGCAGCGCGGGTCCCCCTAACTATGGCTACACCTTC CASSAGPPNYGYTF
NA TRBJ2-3 TRBV7-9 TRBD2 TGTGCCAGCAGCCCCGGAGTAGCGGGAGAGTGGGCAGATACGCAGTATTTT CASSPGVAGEWADTQYF
NA TRBJ2-3 TRBV2 TRBD2 TGTGCCAGCAGATGGGATGGACTAGCCCGCACAGATACGCAGTATTTT CASRWDGLARTDTQYF
NA TRBJ2-1 TRBV19 NA TGTGCCAGTACAAAGACTAGAGAGTTTTCAGGGTCCTACAATGAGCAGTTCTTC CASTKTREFSGSYNEQFF
few TRBJ2-5 TRBV5-1 TRBD1 TGCGCCAGCAGCCCCGGACAGGGCGCCCTCCAAGAGACCCAGTACTTC CASSPGQGALQETQYF
once TRBJ1-1 TRBV12-3/TRBV12-4 NA TGTGCCAGCAGTTTCGACTGGCGGACTGAAGCTTTCTTT CASSFDWRTEAFF
NA TRBJ1-4 TRBV7-9 TRBD1 TGTGCCAGCAGCCGGGACAGGGAACGCGAAAAACTGTTTTTT CASSRDREREKLFF
NA TRBJ1-2 TRBV11-1 TRBD1 TGTGCCAGCAGCCAAGGACAGGATTATGGCTACACCTTC CASSQGQDYGYTF
NA TRBJ1-2 TRBV7-9 NA TGTGCCAGCAGCTTAGCGCTGCAGGGCCTTGGCTACACCTTC CASSLALQGLGYTF
once TRBJ1-4 TRBV18 TRBD1 TGTGCCAGCTCACCCGTGACAGGGGTGGGTGAAAAACTGTTTTTT CASSPVTGVGEKLFF